This T cell receptor (beta chain) stems from a study of post-analysis software for immune sequencing data. Unique-molecular-identifier-tagged TCR beta cDNA libraries were used. TCRdb passed the PCR reads through MiXCR, listing each CDR3 protein once. Of 750,000 to 950,000 distinct CDR3 sequences in the sample, approximately 53% were seen once. The specimen was blood. The receptor comes from a girl aged 10 to 17 with multiple sclerosis.

The CDR3 DNA reads TGTGCTCCCAAGTTTCGACCAGCCAGGGAGACCCAGTACTTC. The encoded protein is CAPKFRPARETQYF. The V call is TRBV7-7, the J call TRBJ2-5; D is uncertain. Germline CDR1 is SSHAT and CDR2 is FNYEAQ (reference sequence). CDR3 size: 14 residues.